These T cell receptor beta chains were read from a single sample in a study of T-cell memory formation after mild COVID-19. TCRdb re-analysed the 5' RACE reads in MiXCR, keeping a single row per CDR3 protein. The table includes roughly 250,000 distinct CDR3 sequences, about 15% detected once. What was sequenced was PBMCs or a T cell subset sorted from them (not recorded which). Receptors originate from a man in his late teens or twenties who had mild COVID-19 (a few samples of this study predate the infection). Cell type and time point are not known. Each CDR3 is given with its conserved first and last residue. A D gene is named only where the DNA matches it firmly. Some rows mark clone size as missing; the rest say once, few, many or name a class of expanded clone.

18 NA NA TRBJ2-2 TRBV7-8 TGTGCCAGCACCACTAGGTTTATGAATAGCGTTCAAGCCGGGGAGCTGTTTTTT CASTTRFMNSVQAGELFF
17 few NA TRBJ2-3 TRBV7-3 TGTGCCAGCAGCTTAGGAGCCCTGGCCTCTAGCACAGATACGCAGTATTTT CASSLGALASSTDTQYF
16 NA NA TRBJ1-5 TRBV5-1 TGCGCCAGCAGTAGGGACGGCGTGGCTCCCAATCAGCCCCAGCATTTT CASSRDGVAPNQPQHF
13 NA NA TRBJ1-2 TRBV30 TGTGCCTGGAGTGTACTTAGGGGTTATGGCTACACCTTC CAWSVLRGYGYTF
14 NA TRBD1 TRBJ2-1 TRBV7-2 TGTGCCAGCAGCTTGGGGACAGGGCACAATGAGCAGTTCTTC CASSLGTGHNEQFF
14 NA NA TRBJ1-2 TRBV4-3 TGCGCCAGCAGCCAAGACTGGAAATTATATGGCTACACCTTC CASSQDWKLYGYTF
12 NA NA TRBJ1-2 TRBV9 TGTGCCAGCAGCGAGGGGTCCTATGGCTACACCTTC CASSEGSYGYTF
16 NA NA TRBJ1-5 TRBV7-2 TGTGCCAGCAGTAGCTTAGGTAATCCCTCCGGGCAGCCCCAGCATTTT CASSSLGNPSGQPQHF
14 few TRBD1 TRBJ1-5 TRBV29-1 TGCAGCGTTGCCCTACAGGGGATCGATCAGCCCCAGCATTTT CSVALQGIDQPQHF
14 few NA TRBJ2-3 TRBV27 TGTGCCAGCAGCCATGGGGGGCTAACAGATACGCAGTATTTT CASSHGGLTDTQYF
17 many TRBD2 TRBJ2-3 TRBV4-1 TGCGCCAGCAGCCAAGCCCCTAGCGGATCTAGCACAGATACGCAGTATTTT CASSQAPSGSSTDTQYF
13 NA NA TRBJ2-2 TRBV7-2 TGTGCCAGCAGCCGTTGGCCGACCGGGGAGCTGTTTTTT CASSRWPTGELFF
16 NA TRBD1 TRBJ1-1 TRBV7-2 TGTGCCAGCAGCTTAGACGGGACAGGGAGATACACTGAAGCTTTCTTT CASSLDGTGRYTEAFF
15 NA TRBD1 TRBJ1-2 TRBV6-5 TGTGCCAGCAGATCCCCCCAGACAGGGATCCATGGCTACACCTTC CASRSPQTGIHGYTF
15 NA NA TRBJ2-1 TRBV7-9 TGTGCCAGCAGCCGGGACTTGCTCCCCTACAATGAGCAGTTCTTC CASSRDLLPYNEQFF
13 few NA TRBJ2-3 TRBV5-1 TGCGCCAGCACGGAGCGGGGCACAGATACGCAGTATTTT CASTERGTDTQYF
13 few TRBD1 TRBJ1-2 TRBV7-2 TGTGCCAGCAGCGAACGGACAGGGGATGGCTACACCTTC CASSERTGDGYTF
13 few NA TRBJ2-3 TRBV19 TGTGCCAGTAGTCCATATGTCGCAGATACGCAGTATTTT CASSPYVADTQYF
12 NA NA TRBJ1-2 TRBV5-6 TGTGCCAGCAGCATGGGGTACTATGGCTACACCTTC CASSMGYYGYTF
13 few NA TRBJ2-7 TRBV20-1 TGCAGTGCTAGAGTCCGGGGTTACGGCGAGCAGTACTTC CSARVRGYGEQYF
14 NA NA TRBJ2-3 TRBV7-2 TGTGCCAGCAGCTTAGCAATGCAGGGAGATACGCAGTATTTT CASSLAMQGDTQYF
15 few NA TRBJ1-2 TRBV7-2 TGTGCCAGCAGCTTAACACGGGACACCTTCTATGGCTACACCTTC CASSLTRDTFYGYTF
13 few NA TRBJ1-2 TRBV12-3/TRBV12-4 TGTGCCAGCAGCCGAGACATCTGGGGTGGCTACACCTTC CASSRDIWGGYTF
16 few NA TRBJ1-3 TRBV5-1 TGCGCCAGCAGCTTGGGCCCCCTGGGAGCCGGAAACACCATATATTTT CASSLGPLGAGNTIYF
12 many NA TRBJ1-1 TRBV6-2/TRBV6-3 TGTGCCAGCAGTTACTTCAGGGGTCGAGCTTTCTTT CASSYFRGRAFF
12 NA NA TRBJ2-5 TRBV29-1 TGCAGCGTTGGGACAGTGGGAGAGACCCAGTACTTC CSVGTVGETQYF
15 NA NA TRBJ1-4 TRBV7-9 TGTGCCAGCAGCCCCCAGGCGGGTGAGAATGAAAAACTGTTTTTT CASSPQAGENEKLFF
17 NA NA TRBJ1-1 TRBV4-1 TGCGCCAGCAGCTCACGGCAGGGGATGGGGGGGAACACTGAAGCTTTCTTT CASSSRQGMGGNTEAFF
15 few TRBD1 TRBJ1-2 TRBV11-2 TGTGCCAGCAGCTCGACAGGGTCCAACTCGTGGGGCTACACCTTC CASSSTGSNSWGYTF
14 many NA TRBJ1-1 TRBV5-1 TGCGCCAGCAGACCAACCGCCCTCCCCGGTGAAGCTTTCTTT CASRPTALPGEAFF
15 few TRBD1 TRBJ1-1 TRBV20-1 TGCAGTGCTAATGACGACAGGGGTGGGGACACTGAAGCTTTCTTT CSANDDRGGDTEAFF
16 NA NA TRBJ1-1 TRBV6-5 TGTGCCAGCAGTTACCCGAGGATTCGGGAGAACACTGAAGCTTTCTTT CASSYPRIRENTEAFF
13 many NA TRBJ1-2 TRBV4-1 TGCGCCAGCAGCCAGGGGGTAGGCTATGGCTACACCTTC CASSQGVGYGYTF
16 NA TRBD2 TRBJ2-2 TRBV4-2 TGTGCCAGCAGCCTTGCCGCTGCGGGGGACACCGGGGAGCTGTTTTTT CASSLAAAGDTGELFF
17 few TRBD2 TRBJ2-5 TRBV6-5 TGTGCCAGCAGTTACAGGTTGGGACTAGCGGGAGAGGAGACCCAGTACTTC CASSYRLGLAGEETQYF
16 NA NA TRBJ2-2 TRBV6-5 TGTGCCAGCAGAATAGAGGGGGGGCCCAACACCGGGGAGCTGTTTTTT CASRIEGGPNTGELFF
17 few TRBD1 TRBJ2-7 TRBV19 TGTGCCAGTAGTCCGGGACAGGGTCTTAAGCCTGACTACGAGCAGTACTTC CASSPGQGLKPDYEQYF
15 few NA TRBJ2-7 TRBV18 TGTGCCAGCTCATCGAACCGGGACTCCTACTACGAGCAGTACTTC CASSSNRDSYYEQYF
14 many TRBD1 TRBJ1-4 TRBV7-2 TGTGCCAGCAACAGACAGGGGAATAATGAAAAACTGTTTTTT CASNRQGNNEKLFF
12 few NA TRBJ2-5 TRBV5-1 TGCGCCAGCAGACAGGGCCAAGAGACCCAGTACTTC CASRQGQETQYF
15 NA NA TRBJ2-5 TRBV11-2 TGTGCCAGCAGCATCTCCGGGACGGTGGTAGGGACCCAGTACTTC CASSISGTVVGTQYF
15 NA NA TRBJ1-3 TRBV4-3 TGCGCCAGAAGCGCTCGGACAATGGGCGGAAACACCATATATTTT CARSARTMGGNTIYF
16 few TRBD2 TRBJ2-3 TRBV7-2 TGTGCCAGCAGGCTGACTAGCGGGGCGCACACAGATACGCAGTATTTT CASRLTSGAHTDTQYF
14 few TRBD1 TRBJ1-1 TRBV7-3 TGTGCCAGCAGCTCCTCGACAGGGTACGCTGAAGCTTTCTTT CASSSSTGYAEAFF
16 few TRBD1 TRBJ1-4 TRBV6-5 TGTGCCAGCAGTAAGGGAACAGGGGGCCTATCTGAAAAACTGTTTTTT CASSKGTGGLSEKLFF
15 NA NA TRBJ2-2 TRBV7-3 TGTGCCAGCAGCATCAGTATATCACGGTTCGGGGAGCTGTTTTTT CASSISISRFGELFF
15 NA NA TRBJ2-3 TRBV9 TGTGCCAGCAGCGTAGGACTAGTCCGATCAGATACGCAGTATTTT CASSVGLVRSDTQYF
13 few NA TRBJ1-1 TRBV7-3 TGTGCCAGCAGTTCCTCCCCTAACACTGAAGCTTTCTTT CASSSSPNTEAFF
15 few TRBD1 TRBJ2-7 TRBV7-9 TGTGCCAGCAGCTTAGCACAGGGGAACTCCTACGAGCAGTACTTC CASSLAQGNSYEQYF
12 many NA TRBJ2-5 TRBV29-1 TGCAGCGTTGGATACACCCGAGAGACCCAGTACTTC CSVGYTRETQYF
15 few NA TRBJ2-5 TRBV5-5 TGTGCCAGCAGCTTCTCCCGGACACGCCAAGAGACCCAGTACTTC CASSFSRTRQETQYF